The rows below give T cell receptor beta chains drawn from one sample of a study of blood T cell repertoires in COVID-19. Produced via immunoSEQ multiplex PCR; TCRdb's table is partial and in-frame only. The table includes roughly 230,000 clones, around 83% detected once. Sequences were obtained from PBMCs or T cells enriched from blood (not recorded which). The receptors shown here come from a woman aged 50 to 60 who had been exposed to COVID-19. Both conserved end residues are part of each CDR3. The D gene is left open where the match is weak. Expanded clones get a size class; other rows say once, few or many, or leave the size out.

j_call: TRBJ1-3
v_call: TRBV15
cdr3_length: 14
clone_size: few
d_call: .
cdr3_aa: CATSRGAGGNTIYF
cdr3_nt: TGTGCCACCAGCAGAGGAGCGGGAGGAAACACCATATATTTT

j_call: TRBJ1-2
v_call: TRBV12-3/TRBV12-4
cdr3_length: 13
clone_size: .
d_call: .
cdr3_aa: CASSVQGKEGYTF
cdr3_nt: TGTGCCAGCAGTGTACAGGGAAAGGAGGGCTACACCTTC

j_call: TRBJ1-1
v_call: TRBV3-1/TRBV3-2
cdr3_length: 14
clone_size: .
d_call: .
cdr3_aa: CASSRALSNTEAFF
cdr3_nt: TGTGCCAGCAGCCGGGCCCTATCAAACACTGAAGCTTTCTTT

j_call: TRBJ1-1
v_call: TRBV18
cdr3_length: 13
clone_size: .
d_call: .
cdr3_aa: CASSQTENTEAFF
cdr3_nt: TGTGCCAGCTCACAGACAGAGAACACTGAAGCTTTCTTT

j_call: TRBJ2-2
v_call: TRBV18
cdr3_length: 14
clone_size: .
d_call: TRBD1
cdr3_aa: CASSPTGVTGELFF
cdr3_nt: TGTGCCAGCTCACCAACAGGGGTTACCGGGGAGCTGTTTTTT

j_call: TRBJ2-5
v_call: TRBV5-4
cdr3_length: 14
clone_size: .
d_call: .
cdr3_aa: CASSQPGSQETQYF
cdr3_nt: TGTGCCAGCAGCCAGCCCGGGTCCCAAGAGACCCAGTACTTC

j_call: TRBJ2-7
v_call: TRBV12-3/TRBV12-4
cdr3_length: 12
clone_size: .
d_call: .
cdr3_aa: CASRRTAYEQYF
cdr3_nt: TGTGCCAGCAGACGGACAGCATACGAGCAGTACTTC

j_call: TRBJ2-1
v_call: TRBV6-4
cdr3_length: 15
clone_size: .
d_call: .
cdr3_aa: CASRVQGGSYNEQFF
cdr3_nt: TGTGCCAGCAGAGTTCAGGGGGGCTCCTACAATGAGCAGTTCTTC

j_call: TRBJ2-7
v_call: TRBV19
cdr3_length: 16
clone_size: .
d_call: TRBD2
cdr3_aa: CASSPGLAGGPDEQYF
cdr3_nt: TGTGCCAGTAGTCCCGGACTAGCGGGGGGGCCGGACGAGCAGTACTTC

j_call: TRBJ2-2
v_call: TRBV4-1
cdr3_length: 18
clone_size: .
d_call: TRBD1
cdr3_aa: CASSQPRDRGQGTGELFF
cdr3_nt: TGCGCCAGCAGCCAACCCCGGGACAGGGGGCAGGGCACCGGGGAGCTGTTTTTT

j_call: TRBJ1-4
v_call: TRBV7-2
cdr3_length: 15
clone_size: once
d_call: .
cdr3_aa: CASSPSGGRGEKLFF
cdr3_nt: TGTGCCAGCAGCCCCAGCGGGGGGAGGGGTGAAAAACTGTTTTTT

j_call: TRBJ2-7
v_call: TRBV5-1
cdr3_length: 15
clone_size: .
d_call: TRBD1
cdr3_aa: CASSFYRGPLHEQYF
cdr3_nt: TGCGCCAGCAGCTTCTACAGGGGGCCCCTTCACGAGCAGTACTTC

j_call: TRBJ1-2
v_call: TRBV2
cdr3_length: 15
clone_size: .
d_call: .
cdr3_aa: CASSPRGDSHGGYTF
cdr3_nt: TGTGCCAGCAGTCCCCGGGGGGACTCTCACGGAGGCTACACCTTC

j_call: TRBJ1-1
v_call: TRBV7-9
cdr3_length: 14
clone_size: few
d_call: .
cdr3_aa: CASSLAGGMYEAFF
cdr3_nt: TGTGCCAGCAGCTTAGCCGGAGGAATGTATGAAGCTTTCTTT

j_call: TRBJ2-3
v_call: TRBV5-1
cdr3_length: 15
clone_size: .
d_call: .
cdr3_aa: CASSSGGGGSDTQYF
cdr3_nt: TGCGCCAGCAGCTCGGGTGGAGGGGGCTCAGATACGCAGTATTTT

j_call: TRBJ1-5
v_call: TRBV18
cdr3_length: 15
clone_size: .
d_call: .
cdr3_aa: CASSSYTGSNQPQHF
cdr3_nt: TGTGCCAGCTCATCATACACAGGGAGCAATCAGCCCCAGCATTTT

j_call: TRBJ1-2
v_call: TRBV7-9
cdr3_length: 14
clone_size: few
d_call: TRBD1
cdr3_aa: CASSLTTGDYGYTF
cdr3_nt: TGTGCCAGCAGCTTAACGACAGGGGACTATGGCTACACCTTC

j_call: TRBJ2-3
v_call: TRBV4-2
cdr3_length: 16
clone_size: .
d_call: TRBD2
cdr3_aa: CASSQGGRGNTDTQYF
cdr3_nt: TGTGCCAGCAGCCAAGGAGGGCGGGGGAACACAGATACGCAGTATTTT

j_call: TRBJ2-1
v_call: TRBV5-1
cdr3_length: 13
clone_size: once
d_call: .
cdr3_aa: CASSLDTADSEFF
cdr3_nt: TGCGCCAGCAGCTTGGACACAGCGGATTCGGAGTTCTTC

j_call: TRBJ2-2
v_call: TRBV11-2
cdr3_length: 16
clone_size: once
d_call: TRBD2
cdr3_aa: CASSFLRGRDTGELFF
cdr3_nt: TGTGCCAGCAGCTTTCTCCGGGGGAGGGACACCGGGGAGCTGTTTTTT

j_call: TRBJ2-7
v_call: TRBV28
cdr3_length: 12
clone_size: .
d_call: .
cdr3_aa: CASSSEIYEQYF
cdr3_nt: TGTGCCAGCAGTTCCGAGATTTACGAGCAGTACTTC

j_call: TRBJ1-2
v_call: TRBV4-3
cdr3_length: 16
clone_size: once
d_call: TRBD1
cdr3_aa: CASSQDRQGWNYGYTF
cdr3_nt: TGCGCCAGCAGCCAAGATCGACAGGGGTGGAACTATGGCTACACCTTC

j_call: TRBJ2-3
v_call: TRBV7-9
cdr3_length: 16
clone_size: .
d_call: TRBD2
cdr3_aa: CASSYRGVGSTDTQYF
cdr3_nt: TGTGCCAGCAGCTATCGGGGGGTTGGTAGCACAGATACGCAGTATTTT

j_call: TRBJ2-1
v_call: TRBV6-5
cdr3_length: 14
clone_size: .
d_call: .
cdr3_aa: CASNKGGGYNEQFF
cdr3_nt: TGTGCCAGCAATAAGGGGGGAGGGTACAATGAGCAGTTCTTC

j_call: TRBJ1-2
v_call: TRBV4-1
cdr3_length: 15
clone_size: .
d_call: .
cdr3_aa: CASSQDIIRTDGYTF
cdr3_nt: TGCGCCAGCAGCCAAGATATAATTCGGACAGATGGCTACACCTTC

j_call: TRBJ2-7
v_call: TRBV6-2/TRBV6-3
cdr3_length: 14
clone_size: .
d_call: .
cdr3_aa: CASSSYVGYYEQYF
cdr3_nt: TGTGCCAGCAGTTCTTACGTGGGCTACTACGAGCAGTACTTC

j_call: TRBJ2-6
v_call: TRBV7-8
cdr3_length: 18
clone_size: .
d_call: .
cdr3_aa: CASSSRQGTSSGANVLTF
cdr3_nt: TGTGCCAGCAGCTCCCGGCAGGGGACCAGCTCTGGGGCCAACGTCCTGACTTTC

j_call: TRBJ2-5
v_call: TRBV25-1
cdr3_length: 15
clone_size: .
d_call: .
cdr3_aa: CASSRAGWIGETQYF
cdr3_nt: TGTGCCAGCTCGCGAGCAGGGTGGATAGGAGAGACCCAGTACTTC

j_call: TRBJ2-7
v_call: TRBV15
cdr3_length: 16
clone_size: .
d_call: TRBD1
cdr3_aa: CATSRDLVQGIHEQYF
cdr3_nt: TGTGCCACCAGCAGAGATTTAGTACAGGGGATCCACGAGCAGTACTTC

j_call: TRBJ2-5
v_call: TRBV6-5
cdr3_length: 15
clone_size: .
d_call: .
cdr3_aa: CASSIDRLLPGTQYF
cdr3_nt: TGTGCCAGCAGCATAGACCGGCTCTTACCGGGGACCCAGTACTTC

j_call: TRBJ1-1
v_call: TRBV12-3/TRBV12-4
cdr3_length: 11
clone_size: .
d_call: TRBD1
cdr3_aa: CASSSGTGAFF
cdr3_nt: TGTGCCAGCAGCTCCGGGACAGGGGCTTTCTTT

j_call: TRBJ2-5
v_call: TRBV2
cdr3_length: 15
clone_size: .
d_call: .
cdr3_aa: CASTLLRQQQETQYF
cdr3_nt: TGTGCCAGCACCCTGCTGAGACAGCAACAAGAGACCCAGTACTTC

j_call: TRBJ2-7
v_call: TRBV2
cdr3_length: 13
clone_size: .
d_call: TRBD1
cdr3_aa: CASNWDSSYEQYF
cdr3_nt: TGTGCCAGCAATTGGGACAGCAGTTACGAGCAGTACTTC

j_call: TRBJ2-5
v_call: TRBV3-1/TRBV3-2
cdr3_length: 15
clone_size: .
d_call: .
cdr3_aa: CASSQRVRKQETQYF
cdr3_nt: TGTGCCAGCAGCCAGCGGGTCAGGAAACAAGAGACCCAGTACTTC

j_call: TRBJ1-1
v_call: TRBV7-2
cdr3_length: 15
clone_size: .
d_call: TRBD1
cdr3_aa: CASSPQGTLNTEAFF
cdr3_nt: TGTGCCAGCAGCCCACAGGGGACCTTGAACACTGAAGCTTTCTTT

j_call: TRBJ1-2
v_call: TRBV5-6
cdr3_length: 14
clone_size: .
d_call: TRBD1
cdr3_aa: CASSLKTGGYGYTF
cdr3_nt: TGTGCCAGCAGCTTAAAGACAGGGGGCTATGGCTACACCTTC

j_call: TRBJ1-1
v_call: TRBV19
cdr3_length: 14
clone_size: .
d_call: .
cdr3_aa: CASLPGGLGAEAFF
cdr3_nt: TGTGCCAGTCTCCCGGGGGGGCTAGGCGCTGAAGCTTTCTTT

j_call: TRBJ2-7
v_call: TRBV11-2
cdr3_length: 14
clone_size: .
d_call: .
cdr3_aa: CASSLGLVIDEQYF
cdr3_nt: TGTGCCAGCAGCTTAGGACTAGTTATCGACGAGCAGTACTTC

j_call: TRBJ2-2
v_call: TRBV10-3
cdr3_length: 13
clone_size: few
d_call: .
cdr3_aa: CAISGQNTGELFF
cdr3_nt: TGTGCCATCAGTGGACAGAACACCGGGGAGCTGTTTTTT

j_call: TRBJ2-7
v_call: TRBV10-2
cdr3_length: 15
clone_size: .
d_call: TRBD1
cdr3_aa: CASKQAGTGNYEQYF
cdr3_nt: TGCGCCAGTAAACAAGCCGGGACAGGAAACTACGAGCAGTACTTC

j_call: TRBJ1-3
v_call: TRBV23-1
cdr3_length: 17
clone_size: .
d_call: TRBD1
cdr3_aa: CASTGTDFLCSGNTIYF
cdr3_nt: TGCGCCAGCACCGGGACAGATTTCCTGTGCTCTGGAAACACCATATATTTT

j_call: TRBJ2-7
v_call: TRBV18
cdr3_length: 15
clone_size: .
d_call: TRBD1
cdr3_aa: CASSRTTGGSYEQYF
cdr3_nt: TGTGCCAGCTCGCGTACCACAGGGGGCTCCTACGAGCAGTACTTC

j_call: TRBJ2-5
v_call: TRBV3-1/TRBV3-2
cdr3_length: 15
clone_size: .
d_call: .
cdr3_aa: CASSQALGGQETQYF
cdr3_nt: TGTGCCAGCAGCCAAGCCCTGGGGGGCCAAGAGACCCAGTACTTC

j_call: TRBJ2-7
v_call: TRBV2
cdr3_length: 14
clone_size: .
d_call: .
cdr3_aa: CASSEEGGVYEQYF
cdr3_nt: TGTGCCAGCAGTGAAGAGGGGGGGGTCTACGAGCAGTACTTC

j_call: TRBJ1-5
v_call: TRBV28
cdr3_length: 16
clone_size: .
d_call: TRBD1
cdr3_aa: CASSPGTGVSGQPQHF
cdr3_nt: TGTGCCAGCAGCCCCGGCACAGGGGTGAGTGGTCAGCCCCAGCATTTT

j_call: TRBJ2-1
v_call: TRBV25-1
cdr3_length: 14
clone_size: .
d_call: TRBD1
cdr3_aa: CASAPGTGDNEQFF
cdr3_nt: TGTGCCAGCGCTCCCGGGACAGGGGACAATGAGCAGTTCTTC

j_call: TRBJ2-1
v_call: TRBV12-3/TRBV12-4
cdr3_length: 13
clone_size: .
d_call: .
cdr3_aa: CASSILRGLEQFF
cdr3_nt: TGTGCCAGCAGTATCCTTCGGGGTCTAGAGCAGTTCTTC

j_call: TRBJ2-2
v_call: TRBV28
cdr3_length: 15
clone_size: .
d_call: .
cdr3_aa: CASSLGTSSTGELFF
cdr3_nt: TGTGCCAGCAGTTTAGGGACTTCAAGCACCGGGGAGCTGTTTTTT

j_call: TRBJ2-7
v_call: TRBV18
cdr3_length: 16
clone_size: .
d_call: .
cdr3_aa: CASSPPSRRASYEQYF
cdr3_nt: TGTGCCAGCTCACCACCCAGTCGCAGGGCCTCCTACGAGCAGTACTTC

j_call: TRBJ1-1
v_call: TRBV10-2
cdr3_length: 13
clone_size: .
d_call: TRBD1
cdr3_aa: CATRTGEFDEAFF
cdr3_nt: TGCGCCACCAGAACAGGGGAATTTGATGAAGCTTTCTTT

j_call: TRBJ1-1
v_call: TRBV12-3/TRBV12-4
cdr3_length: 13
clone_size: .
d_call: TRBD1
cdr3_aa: CASSRGQWTEAFF
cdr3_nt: TGTGCCAGCAGTCGGGGACAGTGGACTGAAGCTTTCTTT

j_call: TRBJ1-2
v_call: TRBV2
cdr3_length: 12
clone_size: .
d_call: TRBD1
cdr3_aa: CASSVGGSGYTF
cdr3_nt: TGTGCCAGCAGTGTAGGGGGCAGTGGCTACACCTTC

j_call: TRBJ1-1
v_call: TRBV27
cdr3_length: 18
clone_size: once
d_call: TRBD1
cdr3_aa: CASSLRTGTGIGDTEAFF
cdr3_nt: TGTGCCAGCAGTTTACGTACCGGGACAGGGATAGGGGACACTGAAGCTTTCTTT